What follows describes a single T cell receptor beta chain. The method was immunoSEQ multiplex PCR; TCRdb's version includes in-frame clones alone and lacks a portion of them. The sample lists some 390,000 clones; approximately 89% were seen once. The sample is drawn from a study of blood T cell repertoires in COVID-19. Germline loops: CDR1 MNHNS, CDR2 SASEGT. After removal of 3 bases from V and 13 bases from J, the junction contained 11 bases not matched to a gene. CDR3 length: 15 amino acids. The chain joins TRBV6-1 to TRBJ1-6, with 8 nucleotides matching TRBD1. Sequencing was carried out using PBMCs or T cells enriched from blood (not recorded which). The source is a woman aged 25 to 39 who had recovered from COVID-19. The CDR3 sequence: CASSDPGTGFLPLHF. The CDR3, as DNA: TGTGCCAGCAGTGACCCGGGGACAGGCTTTCTTCCCCTCCACTTT.